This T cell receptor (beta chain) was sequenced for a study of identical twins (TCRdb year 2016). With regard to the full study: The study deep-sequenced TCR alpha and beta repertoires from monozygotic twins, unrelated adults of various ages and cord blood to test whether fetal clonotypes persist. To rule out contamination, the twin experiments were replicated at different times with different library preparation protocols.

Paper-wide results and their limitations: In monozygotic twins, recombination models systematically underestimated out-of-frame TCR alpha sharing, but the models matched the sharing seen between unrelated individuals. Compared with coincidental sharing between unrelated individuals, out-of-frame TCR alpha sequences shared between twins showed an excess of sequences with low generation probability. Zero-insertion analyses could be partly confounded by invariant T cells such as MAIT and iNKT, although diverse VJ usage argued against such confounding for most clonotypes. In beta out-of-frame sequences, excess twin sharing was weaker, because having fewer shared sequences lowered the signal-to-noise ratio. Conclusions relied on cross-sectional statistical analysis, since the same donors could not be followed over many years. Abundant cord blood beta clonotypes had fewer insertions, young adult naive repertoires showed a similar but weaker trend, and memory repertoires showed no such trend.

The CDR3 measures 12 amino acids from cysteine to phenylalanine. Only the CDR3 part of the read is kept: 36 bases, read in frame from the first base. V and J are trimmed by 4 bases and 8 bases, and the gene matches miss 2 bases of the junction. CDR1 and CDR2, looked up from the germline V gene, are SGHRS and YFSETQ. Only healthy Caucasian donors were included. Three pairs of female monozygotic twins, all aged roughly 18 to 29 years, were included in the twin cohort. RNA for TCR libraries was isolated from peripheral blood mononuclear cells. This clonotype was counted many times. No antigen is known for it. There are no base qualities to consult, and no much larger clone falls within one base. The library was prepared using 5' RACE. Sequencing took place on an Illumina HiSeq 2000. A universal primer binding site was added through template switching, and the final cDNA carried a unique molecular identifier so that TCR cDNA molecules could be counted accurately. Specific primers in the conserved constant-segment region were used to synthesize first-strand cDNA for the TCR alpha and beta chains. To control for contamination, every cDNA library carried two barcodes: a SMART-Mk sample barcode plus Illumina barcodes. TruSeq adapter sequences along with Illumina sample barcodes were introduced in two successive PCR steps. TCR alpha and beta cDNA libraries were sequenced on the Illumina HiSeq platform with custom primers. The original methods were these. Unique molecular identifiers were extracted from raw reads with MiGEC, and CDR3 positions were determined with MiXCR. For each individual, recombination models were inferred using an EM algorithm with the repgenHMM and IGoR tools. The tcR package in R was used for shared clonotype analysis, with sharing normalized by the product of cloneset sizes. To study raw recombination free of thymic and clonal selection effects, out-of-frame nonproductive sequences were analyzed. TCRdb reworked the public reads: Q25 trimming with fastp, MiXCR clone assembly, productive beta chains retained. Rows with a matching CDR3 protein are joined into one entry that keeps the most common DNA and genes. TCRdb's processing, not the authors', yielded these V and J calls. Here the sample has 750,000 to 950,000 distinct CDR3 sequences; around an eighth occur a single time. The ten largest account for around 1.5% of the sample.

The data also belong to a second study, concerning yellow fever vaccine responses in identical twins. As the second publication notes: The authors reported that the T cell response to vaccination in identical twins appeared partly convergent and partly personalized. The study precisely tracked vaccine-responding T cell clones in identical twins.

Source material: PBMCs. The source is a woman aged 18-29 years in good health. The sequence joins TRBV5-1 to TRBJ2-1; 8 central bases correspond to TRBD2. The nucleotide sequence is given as TGCGCCAGCAGCCCGCGGGAGGATGAGCAGTTCTTC. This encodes CASSPREDEQFF.